A single sample gave rise to the 17 T cell receptor beta chains below, sequenced in a study of monozygotic twins with cystic fibrosis. The repertoire was sequenced with immunoSEQ multiplex PCR; TCRdb's copy has only in-frame clones and lacks some. The table has about 22,000 clones, about 87% seen once; the top ten hold roughly 1.3%. Sequencing was performed on blood. The source of these receptors is a woman aged 30 to 39 with cystic fibrosis.

Only one count was recorded for this clone. The rearrangement uses TRBV7-9 and TRBJ2-7, with D uncertain. The CDR3 consists of 16 residues. The germline V gene has CDR1 SEHNR and CDR2 FQNEAQ (reference sequence). Deletions cut 5 bases from V and 2 bases from J, with 19 bases between. The CDR3 DNA reads TGTGCCAGCAGCCGACATCAAGGCGATGAGACCTACGAGCAGTACTTC. Protein product: CASSRHQGDETYEQYF.

The V gene is TRBV7-9, the J gene TRBJ2-7; no clear D. This CDR3 has 15 residues. V was trimmed by 5 bases and J by 1 base, leaving 15 bases between them. Germline CDR1 is SEHNR and CDR2 is FQNEAQ (reference sequence). The CDR3 loop is CASSRFPTESYEQYF. The CDR3 region has the DNA TGTGCCAGCAGCCGGTTTCCGACGGAATCCTACGAGCAGTACTTC.

The genes are TRBV10-3 and TRBJ2-2; D gene uncertain. This CDR3 is built from 13 residues. Trimming shortened V by 2 bases and J by 6 bases, and 7 bases separated the two germline ends. The germline CDR1 and CDR2 sequences are ENHRY and SYGVKD. CDR3 coding DNA: TGTGCCATCAGTGAGGAATCTCCCGGGGAGCTGTTTTTT. As protein: CAISEESPGELFF.

The V gene is TRBV5-4, the J gene TRBJ2-3, with D maybe TRBD2 (6 bases). CDR1 is SGHNT, CDR2 YYREEE, per germline (reference sequence). Trimming cost V 4 bases and J 4 bases, with 19 bases left between them. This CDR3 contains 16 residues. The chain's CDR3 is CASSPGGTRGADTQYF. The CDR3 region has the DNA TGTGCCAGCAGCCCGGGCGGCACTCGCGGGGCAGATACGCAGTATTTT.

This sequence joins TRBV18 and TRBJ2-2; D gene unclear. This CDR3 is 15 amino acids long. Germline CDR1 and CDR2: KGHSH and LQKENI. Trimming took off 8 bases at V and 5 bases at J, with 18 bases between the two ends. Here the CDR3 reads CASAPQDTSTGELFF. The CDR3 DNA sequence: TGTGCCAGCGCCCCTCAGGATACATCAACCGGGGAGCTGTTTTTT.

V gene TRBV4-1 combines with J gene TRBJ1-2; D ambiguous. Deletions cut 3 bases from V and 4 bases from J, with 12 bases between. The length of the CDR3 is 14 residues. From germline, CDR1 is MGHRA and CDR2 YSYEKL. DNA for the CDR3: TGCGCCAGCAGCCATCCAGCGATTTCCTATGGCTACACCTTC. Protein: CASSHPAISYGYTF.

This clone has only a few counts. The chain couples TRBV2 to TRBJ1-6; 7 bases line up with TRBD1. Germline values: CDR1 SNHLY, CDR2 FYNNEI. The V gene end was trimmed by 8 bases and the J gene end by 10 bases; junction bases not matched to a gene: 8. The CDR3 covers 13 residues. The CDR3 DNA sequence: TGTGCCAGCGGAGACAGGGCGGGATCACCCCTCCACTTT. This codes for CASGDRAGSPLHF.

The genes are TRBV9 and TRBJ2-3, with 7 bases identical to TRBD2. The V and J ends lost 3 bases and 2 bases, in that order; junction bases with no gene match: 9. Germline V CDR1 and CDR2: SGDLS, YYNGEE. The CDR3 is 16 amino acids. The CDR3, as DNA: TGTGCCAGCAGCGACCCTCTAGCGGCGTACACAGATACGCAGTATTTT. Encoded protein: CASSDPLAAYTDTQYF.

The rearrangement links TRBV2 to TRBJ1-5; TRBD1 aligns across 8 bases. The V segment lost 6 bases and the J segment 4 bases; nucleotides outside the gene matches: 5. The germline CDR1 and CDR2 sequences are SNHLY and FYNNEI. The CDR3 contains 14 residues. CDR3 in amino acids: CASSDWTGNQPQHF. CDR3 nucleotide sequence: TGTGCCAGCAGCGATTGGACAGGGAATCAGCCCCAGCATTTT.

The V and J genes are TRBV19 and TRBJ2-7, with 10 nucleotides matching TRBD1. This CDR3 has 15 residues. Germline V gene data show CDR1 as LNHDA and CDR2 as SQIVND (reference sequence). V lost 5 bases, J lost 2 bases, and 6 bases stayed unmatched. The CDR3: CASSPWGTGAYEQYF. The CDR3, as DNA: TGTGCCAGTAGTCCCTGGGGGACAGGGGCCTACGAGCAGTACTTC.

V and J are TRBV6-4 and TRBJ2-3, with 8 bases aligning to TRBD1. Trimming at V came to 0 bases and at J to 1 base, leaving 0 bases not matched to a gene. The CDR3 length is 15 residues. Germline V gene sequence: CDR1 MRHNA, CDR2 SNTAGT. The CDR3 here is CASSDSGQGTDTQYF. The DNA for the CDR3 is TGTGCCAGCAGTGACTCGGGACAGGGCACAGATACGCAGTATTTT.

This clone was picked up one time. This chain connects TRBV7-9 to TRBJ2-7; no definite D call. CDR3 length: 12 amino acids. The germline CDR1 and CDR2 sequences are SEHNR and FQNEAQ (reference sequence). The germline V and J ends were trimmed by 1 base and 3 bases, with 4 bases remaining between them. In DNA form, the CDR3 reads TGTGCCAGCAGCTTAGGTAGCTACGAGCAGTACTTC. Its translation: CASSLGSYEQYF.

As to this clone: Its ends do not fully match the called genes, so a read error is possible. The chain recombines TRBV7-7 with TRBJ1-2; no reliable D call. In germline, CDR1 is SSHAT, CDR2 FNYEAQ (reference sequence). This CDR3 contains 14 residues. CDR3 DNA sequence: TGTGCTAGCAGCCCCCTGGAAGGAAGTTATGGCTACACCTTC. This translates into CASSPLEGSYGYTF. Supplemented by reference TRBV7-7 and TRBJ1-2, the full variable domain reads GAGVSQSPRYKVTKRGQDVTLRCDPISSHATLYWYQQALGQGPEFLTYFNYEAQPDKSGLPSDRFSAERPEGSISTLTIQRTEQRDSAMYRCASSPLEGSYGYTFGSGTRLTVV.

The chain links TRBV7-9 to TRBJ2-7; D not certain. Between the trimmed V and J ends, which lost 5 bases and 0 bases, there was a span of 14 bases. The CDR3 runs 15 residues. The germline gives CDR1 SEHNR, CDR2 FQNEAQ (reference sequence). CDR3 protein: CASSPWKADSYEQYF. CDR3 bases: TGTGCCAGCAGCCCCTGGAAGGCGGACTCCTACGAGCAGTACTTC.

This rearrangement joins TRBV29-1 to TRBJ2-1, with unresolved D. From germline, CDR1 is SQVTM and CDR2 ANQGSEA. Trimming cost V 3 bases and J 5 bases, with 2 bases left between them. CDR3 length equals 10 residues. DNA for the CDR3: TGCAGCGTTGAGGACAATGAGCAGTTCTTC. It is translated as CSVEDNEQFF.

The rearrangement uses TRBV30 and TRBJ1-5; D possibly corresponds to TRBD1 (6 bases). CDR1 and CDR2 (germline): GTSNPN, SVGIG (reference sequence). The CDR3 contains 17 residues. The V end was cut by 0 bases, the J end by 0 bases, with 15 bases between. CDR3 DNA: TGTGCCTGGAGTGTAGGGGGGAACCTATATAGCAATCAGCCCCAGCATTTT. Translated: CAWSVGGNLYSNQPQHF.

The genes are TRBV6-5 and TRBJ2-7, with 8 bases that match TRBD1. The V segment lost 0 bases and the J segment 3 bases; nucleotides outside the gene matches: 4. The CDR3 is made up of 15 amino acids. Germline lookup yields CDR1 MNHEY and CDR2 SVGAGI. The CDR3 nucleotides are TGTGCCAGCAGTTACTCATCGGGACAGGACTACGAGCAGTACTTC. Protein sequence: CASSYSSGQDYEQYF.